The T cell receptor (beta chain) described here comes from a study of tumor and adjacent non-tumor tissue in lung cancer. The library came from three nested PCR rounds adapted from ARM-PCR protocols. TCRdb reprocessed the multiplex PCR reads with MiXCR, giving one entry per CDR3 protein. The data hold 81,000 or so distinct CDR3 sequences, with around 80% observed a single time. RNA was extracted from bulk tissue without any cell sorting. As concerns this clonotype: Germline and junction disagree at one end, which may indicate a read error.

Source material: lung tumor tissue. The receptor was isolated from a woman in her forties or fifties with non-small cell lung cancer.

CDR3 DNA: TGCAGTACTAGAGGCCGAACACTGAAGGTGGGCAAAGATACCCAGTATTTT. Protein: CSTRGRTLKVGKDTQYF. V usage is TRBV20-1 and J usage is TRBJ2-3, with D possibly matching TRBD2 (5 bases). Germline V gene lookup returns CDR1 DFQATT and CDR2 SNEGSKA (reference sequence). The CDR3 extends over 17 amino acids.